Listed below are T cell receptor beta chains from one sample, sequenced in a study of blood T cells in healthy people across ages. One entry per CDR3 protein, called by TCRdb with MiXCR from the 5' RACE reads. The sample carries 1.5 million to 2 million distinct CDR3 sequences, almost 35% recorded once. Sequenced material: blood. These receptors originate from a woman aged 25 to 39 in good health. CDR3s include the opening cysteine and the closing phenylalanine or tryptophan. The D gene is left open where the match is weak. Rows may omit the clone size; those that give it use once, few, many or a size class.

D | size | J | V | CDR3 | DNA
- | - | TRBJ2-1 | TRBV11-3 | CASSLDRTVYNEQFF | TGTGCCAGCAGCTTAGACAGGACAGTATACAATGAGCAGTTCTTC
- | few | TRBJ2-7 | TRBV27 | CASSAPGLQSYEQYF | TGTGCCAGCAGTGCTCCAGGACTACAATCCTACGAGCAGTACTTC
- | - | TRBJ1-2 | TRBV27 | CASSLSVGYYGYTF | TGTGCCAGCAGTTTATCGGTAGGATACTATGGCTACACCTTC
- | few | TRBJ2-3 | TRBV5-6 | CASSLLGRWGTDTQYF | TGTGCCAGCAGCTTGTTGGGGCGGTGGGGGACAGATACGCAGTATTTT
- | - | TRBJ1-5 | TRBV5-1 | CASSFNQGQPQHF | TGCGCCAGCAGCTTTAATCAGGGTCAGCCCCAGCATTTT
TRBD2 | - | TRBJ2-3 | TRBV14 | CASSHGGRGFDTQYF | TGTGCCAGCAGCCACGGAGGGAGGGGCTTCGATACGCAGTATTTT
- | - | TRBJ2-1 | TRBV7-9 | CASSLDRSKTYNEQFF | TGTGCCAGCAGCTTAGACCGAAGTAAAACCTACAATGAGCAGTTCTTC
- | - | TRBJ1-6 | TRBV30 | CAWKGPDNSPLHF | TGTGCCTGGAAGGGACCGGATAATTCACCCCTCCACTTT
TRBD1 | few | TRBJ2-4 | TRBV27 | CASSFGTGGNIQYF | TGTGCCAGCAGTTTTGGGACAGGGGGAAACATTCAGTACTTC
- | few | TRBJ2-7 | TRBV28 | CASSRIWGEQYF | TGTGCCAGCAGCCGTATTTGGGGAGAGCAGTACTTC
TRBD2 | - | TRBJ2-7 | TRBV7-9 | CASSPPGGGRGEQYF | TGTGCCAGCAGCCCCCCCGGGGGGGGCCGTGGCGAGCAGTACTTC
- | few | TRBJ2-7 | TRBV20-1 | CSAKGDNVGEQYF | TGCAGTGCCAAGGGGGACAACGTGGGCGAGCAGTACTTC
- | - | TRBJ2-3 | TRBV20-1 | CSASGDGGRTYTDTQYF | TGCAGTGCTAGTGGCGACGGCGGGCGGACGTACACAGATACGCAGTATTTT
TRBD2 | - | TRBJ2-1 | TRBV5-1 | CASSLEWTSGNNEQFF | TGCGCCAGCAGCTTGGAGTGGACTAGCGGGAACAATGAGCAGTTCTTC
- | few | TRBJ1-2 | TRBV5-1 | CASSPTLGEGYTF | TGCGCCAGCAGCCCGACCCTAGGGGAAGGCTACACCTTC
- | - | TRBJ2-7 | TRBV30 | CAWSHLVEQYF | TGTGCCTGGAGTCACCTGGTTGAGCAGTACTTC
TRBD2 | few | TRBJ2-2 | TRBV7-9 | CASRHPASGKDTGELFF | TGTGCCAGCAGACACCCGGCTAGCGGGAAGGACACCGGGGAGCTGTTTTTT
TRBD2 | few | TRBJ2-1 | TRBV5-1 | CASSPTSGNVPNEQFF | TGCGCCAGCAGCCCGACTAGCGGGAACGTACCCAATGAGCAGTTCTTC
- | few | TRBJ1-6 | TRBV4-1 | CASSQDKTFDNSPLHF | TGCGCCAGCAGCCAAGATAAGACTTTCGATAATTCACCCCTCCACTTT
TRBD1 | few | TRBJ2-1 | TRBV7-2 | CASSRTGTGYNEQFF | TGTGCCAGCAGTAGAACCGGGACAGGGTACAATGAGCAGTTCTTC
TRBD2 | - | TRBJ2-2 | TRBV7-8 | CASSSRTSGPTGELFF | TGTGCCAGCAGCTCCAGGACTAGCGGTCCAACCGGGGAGCTGTTTTTT
TRBD2 | - | TRBJ2-3 | TRBV3-1 | CASSQDRTSEAGTDTQYF | TGTGCCAGCAGCCAAGATAGGACTAGCGAGGCGGGCACAGATACGCAGTATTTT
TRBD2 | few | TRBJ2-7 | TRBV20-1 | CSASVAGGRSYEQYF | TGCAGTGCTTCCGTAGCGGGGGGCCGTTCCTACGAGCAGTACTTC
- | few | TRBJ1-6 | TRBV29-1 | CSVEVYSPLHF | TGCAGCGTTGAAGTTTATTCACCCCTCCACTTT
- | few | TRBJ1-2 | TRBV20-1 | CSAVEGSFNYGYTF | TGCAGTGCTGTCGAGGGGAGTTTTAACTATGGCTACACCTTC
- | - | TRBJ2-1 | TRBV27 | CASSFGSGLDDEQFF | TGTGCCAGCAGTTTCGGAAGCGGCTTAGACGATGAGCAGTTCTTC
TRBD1 | - | TRBJ2-5 | TRBV9 | CASSVGGQLEETQYF | TGTGCCAGCAGCGTAGGGGGACAGTTAGAAGAGACCCAGTACTTC
TRBD2 | once | TRBJ2-2 | TRBV7-9 | CASKTGGGNTGELFF | TGTGCCAGCAAGACTGGGGGGGGGAACACCGGGGAGCTGTTTTTT
TRBD1 | few | TRBJ1-2 | TRBV15 | CATSREVTGAYGYTF | TGTGCCACCAGCAGAGAAGTTACAGGGGCCTATGGCTACACCTTC
- | few | TRBJ2-3 | TRBV4-2 | CASTGASTDTQYF | TGTGCCAGCACCGGGGCTAGCACAGATACGCAGTATTTT
- | few | TRBJ1-4 | TRBV7-8 | CASSLTIRGETNEKLFF | TGTGCCAGCAGCTTGACAATTCGGGGCGAGACTAATGAAAAACTGTTTTTT
TRBD2 | few | TRBJ2-3 | TRBV24-1 | CATRSRDYTDTQYF | TGTGCCACCAGAAGCCGGGACTACACAGATACGCAGTATTTT
TRBD2 | few | TRBJ2-3 | TRBV28 | CASRGGGLLAGGSDTQYF | TGTGCCAGCAGGGGGGGGGGCTTACTAGCGGGAGGATCTGATACGCAGTATTTT
- | - | TRBJ1-6 | TRBV7-3 | CASSLLGSPNSPLHF | TGTGCCAGCAGCTTACTGGGGTCTCCGAATTCACCCCTCCACTTT
TRBD2 | few | TRBJ2-1 | TRBV24-1 | CATRGGEGFNNEQFF | TGTGCCACCAGAGGAGGGGAGGGATTTAACAATGAGCAGTTCTTC
TRBD2 | - | TRBJ2-5 | TRBV12-3/TRBV12-4 | CATSGGPSETQYF | TGTGCCACTAGCGGGGGCCCCTCGGAGACCCAGTACTTC
- | - | TRBJ2-6 | TRBV24-1 | CATSALPGGAGANVLTF | TGTGCCACCAGTGCCCTCCCCGGGGGAGCTGGGGCCAACGTCCTGACTTTC
- | few | TRBJ2-5 | TRBV9 | CTSSVLSTAQETQYF | TGTACCAGCAGCGTCCTTTCGACGGCCCAAGAGACCCAGTACTTC
- | - | TRBJ2-5 | TRBV5-1 | CASSPGTLSREQYF | TGCGCCAGCAGCCCCGGGACCCTATCACGGGAGCAGTACTTC
TRBD2 | - | TRBJ2-3 | TRBV6-5 | CASSLPGGDTDTQYF | TGTGCCAGCAGTTTACCGGGGGGAGACACAGATACGCAGTATTTT
- | few | TRBJ2-3 | TRBV24-1 | CATSDYRDTDTQYF | TGTGCCACCAGTGATTACCGGGACACGGATACGCAGTATTTT
- | - | TRBJ2-1 | TRBV29-1 | CSVATLGSPYNEQFF | TGCAGCGTTGCTACTCTCGGGAGTCCCTACAATGAGCAGTTCTTC
TRBD2 | - | TRBJ2-5 | TRBV20-1 | CSARTTLAGGPKTQYF | TGCAGTGCTAGGACAACCCTAGCGGGAGGGCCGAAGACCCAGTACTTC
- | - | TRBJ2-2 | TRBV6-1 | CASSEYVRAATGELFF | TGTGCCAGCAGTGAATACGTCAGGGCGGCCACCGGGGAGCTGTTTTTT
TRBD1 | few | TRBJ1-2 | TRBV30 | CAWSPLQGTNGYTF | TGTGCCTGGAGTCCCCTACAGGGGACGAATGGCTACACCTTC
- | few | TRBJ1-5 | TRBV30 | CAWSPGNYQPQHF | TGTGCCTGGAGTCCGGGTAATTATCAGCCCCAGCATTTT
- | - | TRBJ2-7 | TRBV20-1 | CSAPAGRSYEQYF | TGCAGTGCTCCGGCAGGGCGAAGCTACGAGCAGTACTTC
- | many | TRBJ2-1 | TRBV7-2 | CASSSGLNNEQFF | TGTGCCAGCAGCTCGGGACTCAACAATGAGCAGTTCTTC
- | few | TRBJ2-1 | TRBV12-3/TRBV12-4 | CASSFFGGGGDEQFF | TGTGCCAGCAGTTTTTTCGGCGGAGGGGGCGATGAGCAGTTCTTC
- | - | TRBJ1-2 | TRBV20-1 | CSAHLNYGYTF | TGCAGTGCTCACCTTAACTATGGCTACACCTTC